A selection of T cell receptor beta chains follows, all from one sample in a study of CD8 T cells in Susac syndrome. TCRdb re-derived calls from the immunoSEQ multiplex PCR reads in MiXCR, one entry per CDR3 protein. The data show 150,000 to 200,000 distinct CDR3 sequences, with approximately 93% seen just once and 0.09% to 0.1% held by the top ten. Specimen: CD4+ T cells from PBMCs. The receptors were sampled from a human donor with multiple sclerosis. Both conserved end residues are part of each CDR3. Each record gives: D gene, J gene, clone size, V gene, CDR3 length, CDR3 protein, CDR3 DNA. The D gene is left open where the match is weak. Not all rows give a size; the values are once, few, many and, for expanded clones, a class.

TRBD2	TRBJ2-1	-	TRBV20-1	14	CSAPIAGLNNEQFF	TGCAGTGCCCCAATAGCGGGCCTGAACAATGAGCAGTTCTTC
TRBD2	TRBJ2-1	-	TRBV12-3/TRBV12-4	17	CASTTRVGLAGGNEQFF	TGTGCCAGCACCACCCGGGTAGGACTAGCGGGGGGCAATGAGCAGTTCTTC
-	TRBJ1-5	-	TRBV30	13	CAWGGGSNQPQHF	TGTGCCTGGGGAGGGGGGTCGAATCAGCCCCAGCATTTT
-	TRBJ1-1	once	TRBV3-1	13	CASSQEASTEAFF	TGTGCCAGCAGCCAAGAGGCTAGCACTGAAGCTTTCTTT
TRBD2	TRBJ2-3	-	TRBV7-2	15	CASSRGTSGSDTQYF	TGTGCCAGCAGCAGAGGGACTAGCGGGAGTGATACGCAGTATTTT
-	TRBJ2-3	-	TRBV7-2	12	CASSSSLPSLYF	TGTGCCAGCAGCTCCTCGCTCCCCTCGCTGTATTTT
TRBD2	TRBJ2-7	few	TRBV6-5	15	CASSSGLAGAYEQYF	TGTGCCAGCAGTTCGGGACTAGCGGGGGCCTACGAGCAGTACTTC
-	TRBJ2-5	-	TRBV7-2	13	CASSLVARETQYF	TGTGCCAGCAGCTTAGTAGCGCGCGAGACCCAGTACTTC
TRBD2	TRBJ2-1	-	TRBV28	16	CASSSGGYQIYNEQFF	TGTGCCAGCAGTTCGGGGGGTTACCAAATCTACAATGAGCAGTTCTTC
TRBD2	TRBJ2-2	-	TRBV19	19	CASSPRTSGREPFTGELFF	TGTGCCAGTAGTCCTCGGACTAGCGGGAGGGAACCATTTACCGGGGAGCTGTTTTTT
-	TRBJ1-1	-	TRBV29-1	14	CSVRQGNMNTEAFF	TGCAGCGTTAGGCAGGGGAATATGAACACTGAAGCTTTCTTT
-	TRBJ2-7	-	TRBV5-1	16	CASSYSPGAGSYEQYF	TGCGCCAGCAGCTATTCACCAGGGGCTGGCTCGTACGAGCAGTACTTC
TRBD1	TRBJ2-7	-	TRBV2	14	CASSGQGATYEQYF	TGTGCCAGCAGTGGACAGGGGGCAACCTACGAGCAGTACTTC
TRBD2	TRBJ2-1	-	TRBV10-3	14	CAISDWTSPNEQFF	TGTGCCATCAGTGATTGGACTAGTCCCAATGAGCAGTTCTTC
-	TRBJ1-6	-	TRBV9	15	CASSRDLSYNSPLHF	TGTGCCAGCAGCCGGGACCTCTCCTATAATTCACCCCTCCACTTT
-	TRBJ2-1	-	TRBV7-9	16	CASSLRGAYSYNEQFF	TGTGCCAGCAGCCTCCGGGGAGCCTACTCCTACAATGAGCAGTTCTTC
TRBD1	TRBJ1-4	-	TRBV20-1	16	CSARPLDRAAVAELFF	TGCAGTGCTCGACCCCTTGACAGGGCGGCGGTTGCGGAACTGTTTTTT
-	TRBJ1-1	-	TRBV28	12	CATFLMNTEAFF	TGTGCCACCTTCCTCATGAACACTGAAGCTTTCTTT
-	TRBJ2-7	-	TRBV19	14	CASSMRLSWQEQYF	TGTGCCAGTAGTATGAGGCTTTCGTGGCAAGAGCAGTACTTC
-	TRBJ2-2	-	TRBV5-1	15	CASSLVGRNTGELFF	TGCGCCAGCAGCTTGGTCGGCAGAAACACCGGGGAGCTGTTTTTT
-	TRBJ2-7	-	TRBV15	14	CATSRRTADYEQYF	TGTGCCACCAGCAGGAGGACTGCTGACTACGAGCAGTACTTC
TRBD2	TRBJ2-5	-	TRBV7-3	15	CASSLSTSGGETQYF	TGTGCCAGCAGCTTAAGCACTAGCGGGGGCGAGACCCAGTACTTC
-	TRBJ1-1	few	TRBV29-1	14	CSVEVSGIDTEAFF	TGCAGCGTTGAAGTCTCGGGCATCGACACTGAAGCTTTCTTT
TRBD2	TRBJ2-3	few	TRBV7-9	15	CASSLSAGGTDTQYF	TGTGCCAGCAGCTTGTCAGCGGGGGGCACAGATACGCAGTATTTT
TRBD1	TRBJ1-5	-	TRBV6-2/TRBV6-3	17	CASSYSRDRGSNQPQHF	TGTGCCAGCAGTTACTCGAGGGACAGGGGAAGCAATCAGCCCCAGCATTTT
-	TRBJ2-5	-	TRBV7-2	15	CASSLGGGRKETQYF	TGTGCCAGCAGCTTAGGCGGGGGCAGAAAAGAGACCCAGTACTTC
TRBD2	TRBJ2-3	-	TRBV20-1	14	CSAPSGSSTDTQYF	TGCAGTGCCCCTAGCGGATCTAGCACAGATACGCAGTATTTT
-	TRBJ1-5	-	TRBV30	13	CAWSPRALTPQHF	TGTGCCTGGAGTCCCAGGGCGCTAACGCCCCAGCATTTT
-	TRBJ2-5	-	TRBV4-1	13	CASSQVPLGTQYF	TGCGCCAGCAGCCAAGTGCCGCTGGGGACCCAGTACTTC
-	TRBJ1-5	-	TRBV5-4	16	CASSLGGGLSNQPQHF	TGTGCCAGCAGCTTGGGCGGAGGCCTAAGCAATCAGCCCCAGCATTTT
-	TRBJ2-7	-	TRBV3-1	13	CASSSVNDYEQYF	TGTGCCAGCAGCTCCGTTAACGACTACGAGCAGTACTTC